Given below is one TCR beta chain in context. The antigen is not known. The sample originates from a study of cytomegalovirus exposure and HLA in healthy donors. The PCR contained 60 Vbeta and 13 Jbeta primers. Libraries were prepared by immunoSEQ multiplex PCR; TCRdb keeps only in-frame clonotypes and omits some of them. Its table lists approximately 120,000 clones. Study observations and caveats: Upon later analysis, HLA-associated TCR beta chains proved more clonally expanded than other, equally common chains.

Trimming took 3 bases from V and 3 from J; bases not matched to a gene: 2. Germline V gene sequence: CDR1 LNHDA, CDR2 SQIVND (reference sequence). CDR3 length: 13 amino acids. The receptor was derived from a man aged 35-49 years in good health and CMV-seronegative. The chain combines TRBV19 with TRBJ2-7, with TRBD2 matching 7 bases. Material for sequencing was PBMCs. CDR3 loop: CASSIGGDYEQYF. DNA of the CDR3: TGTGCCAGTAGTATTGGGGGGGACTACGAGCAGTACTTC. Filled out from reference TRBV19 and TRBJ2-7, the complete variable domain reads DGGITQSPKYLFRKEGQNVTLSCEQNLNHDAMYWYRQDPGQGLRLIYYSQIVNDFQKGDIAEGYSVSREKKESFPLTVTSAQKNPTAFYLCASSIGGDYEQYFGPGTRLTVT.